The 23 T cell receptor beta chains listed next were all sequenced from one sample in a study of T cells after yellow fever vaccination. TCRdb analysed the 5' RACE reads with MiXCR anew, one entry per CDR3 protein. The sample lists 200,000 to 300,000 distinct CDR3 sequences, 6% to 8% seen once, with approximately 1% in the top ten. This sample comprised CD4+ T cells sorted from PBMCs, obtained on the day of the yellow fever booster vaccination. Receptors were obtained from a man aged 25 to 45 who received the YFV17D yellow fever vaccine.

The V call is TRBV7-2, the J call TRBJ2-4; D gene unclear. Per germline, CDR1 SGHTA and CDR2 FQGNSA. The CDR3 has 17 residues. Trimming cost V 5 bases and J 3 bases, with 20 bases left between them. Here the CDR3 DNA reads TGTGCCAGCAGCCGGCAACAGCTTATTACCAACAAAAACATTCAGTACTTC. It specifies CASSRQQLITNKNIQYF.

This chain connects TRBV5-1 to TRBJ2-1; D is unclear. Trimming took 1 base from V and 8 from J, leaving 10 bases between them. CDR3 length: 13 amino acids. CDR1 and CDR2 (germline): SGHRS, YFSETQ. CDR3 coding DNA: TGCGCCAGCAGCTTGTTAGGCGTCGATGAGCAGTTCTTC. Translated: CASSLLGVDEQFF.

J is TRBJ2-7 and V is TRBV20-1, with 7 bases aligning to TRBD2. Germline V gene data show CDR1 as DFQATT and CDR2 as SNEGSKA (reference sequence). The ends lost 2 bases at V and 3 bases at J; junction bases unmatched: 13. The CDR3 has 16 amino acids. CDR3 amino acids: CSARPPGGGARYEQYF. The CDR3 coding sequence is TGCAGTGCTAGACCCCCTGGGGGGGGAGCCCGCTACGAGCAGTACTTC.

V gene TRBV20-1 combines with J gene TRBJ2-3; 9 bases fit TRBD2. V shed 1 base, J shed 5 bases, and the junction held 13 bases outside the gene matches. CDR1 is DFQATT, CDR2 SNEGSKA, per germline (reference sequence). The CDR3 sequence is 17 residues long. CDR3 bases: TGCAGTGCTAGAGGCTACCTATTCGCGGGAGGGGAAGATACGCAGTATTTT. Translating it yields CSARGYLFAGGEDTQYF.

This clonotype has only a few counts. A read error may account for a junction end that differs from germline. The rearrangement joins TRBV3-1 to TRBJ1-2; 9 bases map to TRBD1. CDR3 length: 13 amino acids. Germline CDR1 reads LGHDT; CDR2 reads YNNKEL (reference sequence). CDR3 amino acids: CASSQVSGQGSAF. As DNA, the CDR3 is TGTGCCAGCAGCCAAGTCTCGGGACAGGGATCGGCCTTC.

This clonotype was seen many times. The CDR3: CSARSPGLAGSRAPTDTQYF. CDR3 in DNA: TGCAGTGCTAGATCCCCGGGACTAGCGGGATCGCGTGCTCCCACAGATACGCAGTATTTT. V usage is TRBV20-1 and J usage is TRBJ2-3; 13 bases align to TRBD2. This CDR3 has 20 residues. Germline loops: CDR1 DFQATT, CDR2 SNEGSKA (reference sequence). V was clipped by 2 bases and J by 2 bases; unmatched bases: 16.

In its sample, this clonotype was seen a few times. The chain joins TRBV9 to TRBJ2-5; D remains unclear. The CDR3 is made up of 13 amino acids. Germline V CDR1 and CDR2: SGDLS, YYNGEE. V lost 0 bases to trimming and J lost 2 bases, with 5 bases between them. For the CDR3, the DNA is TGTGCCAGCAGCGTAGACGTACAAGAGACCCAGTACTTC. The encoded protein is CASSVDVQETQYF.

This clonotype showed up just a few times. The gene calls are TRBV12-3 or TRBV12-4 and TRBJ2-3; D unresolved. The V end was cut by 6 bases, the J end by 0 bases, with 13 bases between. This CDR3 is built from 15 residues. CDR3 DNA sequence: TGTGCCAGCAGCCCGGTGGACGGAAGCACAGATACGCAGTATTTT. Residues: CASSPVDGSTDTQYF.

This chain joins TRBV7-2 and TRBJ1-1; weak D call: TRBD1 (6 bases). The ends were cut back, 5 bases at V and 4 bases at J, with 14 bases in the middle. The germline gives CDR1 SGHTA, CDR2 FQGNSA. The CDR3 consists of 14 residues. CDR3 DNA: TGTGCCAGCAGCGCTACAGGGTTTGGCACTGAAGCTTTCTTT. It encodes CASSATGFGTEAFF.

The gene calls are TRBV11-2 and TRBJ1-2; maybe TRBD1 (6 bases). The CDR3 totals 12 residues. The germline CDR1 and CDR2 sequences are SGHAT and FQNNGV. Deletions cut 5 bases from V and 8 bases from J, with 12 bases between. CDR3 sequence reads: CASSKQGSGYTF. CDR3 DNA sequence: TGTGCCAGCAGCAAACAGGGTTCCGGCTACACCTTC. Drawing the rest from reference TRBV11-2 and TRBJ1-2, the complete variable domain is EAGVAQSPRYKIIEKRQSVAFWCNPISGHATLYWYQQILGQGPKLLIQFQNNGVVDDSQLPKDRFSAERLKGVDSTLKIQPAKLEDSAVYLCASSKQGSGYTFGSGTRLTVV.

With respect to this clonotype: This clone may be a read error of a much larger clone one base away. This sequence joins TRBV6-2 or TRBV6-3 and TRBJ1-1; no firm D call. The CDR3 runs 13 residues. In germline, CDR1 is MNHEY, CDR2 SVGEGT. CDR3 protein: CASSYVENTEACF. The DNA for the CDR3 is TGTGCCAGCAGTTACGTGGAGAACACTGAAGCTTGCTTT.

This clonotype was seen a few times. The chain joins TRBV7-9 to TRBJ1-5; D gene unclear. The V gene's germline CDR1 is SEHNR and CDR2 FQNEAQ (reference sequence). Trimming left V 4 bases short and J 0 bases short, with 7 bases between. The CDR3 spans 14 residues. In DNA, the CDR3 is TGTGCCAGCAGCTCCTCAGGTAGCAATCAGCCCCAGCATTTT. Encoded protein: CASSSSGSNQPQHF.

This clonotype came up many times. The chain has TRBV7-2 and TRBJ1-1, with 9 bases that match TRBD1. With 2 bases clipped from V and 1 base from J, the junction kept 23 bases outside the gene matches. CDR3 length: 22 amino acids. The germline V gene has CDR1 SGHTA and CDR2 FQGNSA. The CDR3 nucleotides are TGTGCCAGCAGCTTACTAAAAGTACGCTCCTCCTGGGGACAGGGATGGAACACTGAAGCTTTCTTT. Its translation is CASSLLKVRSSWGQGWNTEAFF.

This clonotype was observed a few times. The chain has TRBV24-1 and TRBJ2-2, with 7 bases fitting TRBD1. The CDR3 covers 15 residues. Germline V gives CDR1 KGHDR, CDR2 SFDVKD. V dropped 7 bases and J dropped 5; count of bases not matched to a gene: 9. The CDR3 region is CATSPGTVVTGELFF. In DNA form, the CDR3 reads TGTGCCACCAGCCCCGGGACAGTCGTGACCGGGGAGCTGTTTTTT.

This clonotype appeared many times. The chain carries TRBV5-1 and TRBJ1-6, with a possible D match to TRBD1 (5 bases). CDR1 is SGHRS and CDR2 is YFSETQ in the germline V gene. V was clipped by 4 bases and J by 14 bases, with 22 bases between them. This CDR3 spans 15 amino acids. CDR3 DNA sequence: TGCGCCAGCAGCCTGGACACTGTTGGTGTGTCAACCCTCCACTTT. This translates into CASSLDTVGVSTLHF. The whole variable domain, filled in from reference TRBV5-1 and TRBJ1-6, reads KAGVTQTPRYLIKTRGQQVTLSCSPISGHRSVSWYQQTPGQGLQFLFEYFSETQRNKGNFPGRFSGRQFSNSRSEMNVSTLELGDSALYLCASSLDTVGVSTLHFGNGTRLTVT.

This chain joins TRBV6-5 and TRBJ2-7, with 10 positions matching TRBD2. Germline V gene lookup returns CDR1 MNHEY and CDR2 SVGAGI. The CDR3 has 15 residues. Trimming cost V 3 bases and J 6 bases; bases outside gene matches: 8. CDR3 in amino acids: CASSYQLAGLGEQYF. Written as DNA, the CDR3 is TGTGCCAGCAGTTATCAACTAGCGGGACTGGGCGAGCAGTACTTC.

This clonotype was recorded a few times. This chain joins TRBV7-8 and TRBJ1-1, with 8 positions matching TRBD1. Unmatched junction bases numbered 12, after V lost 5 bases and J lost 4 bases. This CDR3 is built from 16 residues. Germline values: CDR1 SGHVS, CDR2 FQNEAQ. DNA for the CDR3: TGTGCCAGCAGCCATGGGACAGGCGCCGGGGGCACTGAAGCTTTCTTT. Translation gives CASSHGTGAGGTEAFF.

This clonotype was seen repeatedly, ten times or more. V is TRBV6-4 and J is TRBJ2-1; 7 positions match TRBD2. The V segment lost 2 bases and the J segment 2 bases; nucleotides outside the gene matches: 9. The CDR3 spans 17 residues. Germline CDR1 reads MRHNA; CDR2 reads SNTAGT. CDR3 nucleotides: TGTGCCAGCAGTGACCGATATGGGAGGGCCCCCTACAATGAGCAGTTCTTC. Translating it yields CASSDRYGRAPYNEQFF.

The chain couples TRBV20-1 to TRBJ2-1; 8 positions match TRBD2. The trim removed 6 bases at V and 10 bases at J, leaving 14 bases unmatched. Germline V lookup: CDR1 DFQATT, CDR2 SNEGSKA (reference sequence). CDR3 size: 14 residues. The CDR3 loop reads CSANPGLAQGEQFF. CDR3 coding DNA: TGCAGTGCCAACCCTGGACTAGCCCAGGGAGAGCAGTTCTTC.

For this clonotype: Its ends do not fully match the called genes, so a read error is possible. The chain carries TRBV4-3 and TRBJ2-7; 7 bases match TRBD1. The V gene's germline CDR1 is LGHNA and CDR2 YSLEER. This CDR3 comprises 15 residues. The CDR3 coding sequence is TGCGCCATCAGCCAAGAAGGGGACAGATACTACGAGCAGTACTTC. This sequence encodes CAISQEGDRYYEQYF.

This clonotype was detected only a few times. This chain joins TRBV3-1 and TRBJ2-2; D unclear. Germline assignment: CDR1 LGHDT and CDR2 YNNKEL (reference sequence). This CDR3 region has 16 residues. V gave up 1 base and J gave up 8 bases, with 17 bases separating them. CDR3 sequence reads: CASSQVASWGEGELFF. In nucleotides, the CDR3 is TGTGCCAGCAGCCAAGTCGCTTCCTGGGGTGAAGGGGAGCTGTTTTTT.

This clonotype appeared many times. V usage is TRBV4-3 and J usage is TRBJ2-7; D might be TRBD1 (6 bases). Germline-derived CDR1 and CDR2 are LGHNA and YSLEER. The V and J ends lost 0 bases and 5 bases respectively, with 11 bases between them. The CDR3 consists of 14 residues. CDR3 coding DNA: TGCGCCAGCAGCCAAGATCGCAGGGGCCACGAGCAGTACTTC. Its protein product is CASSQDRRGHEQYF.

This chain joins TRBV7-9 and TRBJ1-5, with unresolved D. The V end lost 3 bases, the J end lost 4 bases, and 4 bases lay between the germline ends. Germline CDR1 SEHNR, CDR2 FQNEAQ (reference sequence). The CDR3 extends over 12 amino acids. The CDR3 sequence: CASSLQNQPQHF. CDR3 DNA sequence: TGTGCCAGCAGCTTGCAGAATCAGCCCCAGCATTTT.